This passage covers 9 T cell receptor beta chains from one sample sequenced in a study of CXCR3-negative and CXCR3-positive naive CD8 T cells. Study-wide points: Naive cells positive for CXCR3 carried more hydrophobic TRB CDR3s than CXCR3-negative ones.

These receptors have no known antigen. 5' RACE that incorporated UMI labels was used to prepare the TRB cDNA libraries. TCRdb reprocessed the 5' RACE reads, keeping one entry per CDR3 protein, no DNA. The table lists some 150,000 distinct CDR3 sequences, with approximately 0.27% in the top ten. The specimen was naive CXCR3+ CD8+ T cells from blood. The subset denotes: CD45RO-CCR7+CD27+CD95- naive CD8+ T cells expressing CXCR3 (TNR3+). The receptors were gathered from a human donor in good health. Some clones in this sample may be carry-over from other donors' samples.

The rearrangement joins TRBV29-1 to TRBJ1-2; the D call of TRBD1 rests on TCRdb alone, since no DNA is present to check it. There are 12 residues in the CDR3. Germline CDR1 is SQVTM and CDR2 is ANQGSEA. CDR3 protein: CSVEPQGDGYTF.

The rearrangement joins TRBV29-1 to TRBJ2-7. This CDR3 contains 12 residues. Germline lookup yields CDR1 SQVTM and CDR2 ANQGSEA. The CDR3 is CSAFETNYEQYF.

The CDR3 region is CASSVLADALAHNEQFF. The V call is TRBV7-2, the J call TRBJ2-1; TCRdb names TRBD2, which stays unverified in the absence of DNA. CDR1 and CDR2 from the germline V gene are SGHTA and FQGNSA. CDR3 length: 17 amino acids.

The CDR3: CASSLSSTYEQYF. This chain links TRBV5-6 with TRBJ2-7. Germline-derived CDR1 and CDR2 are SGHDT and YYEEEE. The CDR3 has 13 amino acids.

The chain couples TRBV2 to TRBJ2-3; TCRdb returns TRBD2, unconfirmable since there is no DNA. Germline lookup yields CDR1 SNHLY and CDR2 FYNNEI. The CDR3 has 17 residues. The CDR3 region is CASFRTDWGGSTDTQYF.

The chain has TRBV5-1 and TRBJ1-5; TCRdb indicates TRBD1, and absent DNA this call remains unverified. The CDR3 contains 23 residues. CDR1 and CDR2 (germline): SGHRS, YFSETQ. The CDR3 sequence: CASYLKSGTGPYIVFYSNQPQHF. The entire variable domain, with the rest obtained from reference TRBV5-1 and TRBJ1-5, is as follows: KAGVTQTPRYLIKTRGQQVTLSCSPISGHRSVSWYQQTPGQGLQFLFEYFSETQRNKGNFPGRFSGRQFSNSRSEMNVSTLELGDSALYLCASYLKSGTGPYIVFYSNQPQHFGDGTRLSIL.

The chain links TRBV7-9 to TRBJ1-1; the TCRdb call, TRBD1, lacks DNA for checking. The germline gives CDR1 SEHNR, CDR2 FQNEAQ (reference sequence). The CDR3 contains 13 residues. The CDR3 here is CASSNGRGYEAFF.

The rearrangement links TRBV6-2 or TRBV6-3 to TRBJ2-1; with no DNA, the TCRdb D assignment of TRBD1 cannot be verified. The CDR3 runs to 13 residues. Germline V gene lookup returns CDR1 MNHEY and CDR2 SVGEGT. The CDR3 sequence: CASKGQGRNEQFF.

The V and J genes are TRBV5-1 and TRBJ2-7. The CDR3 loop spans 17 amino acids. Germline V lookup: CDR1 SGHRS, CDR2 YFSETQ. CDR3 in amino acids: CASSLMSGQGGTYEQYF.